This TCR beta chain was captured in a study of OX40 agonist ivuxolimab in advanced cancers. Overall study: People in dose escalation had one of these cancers: hepatocellular carcinoma, melanoma, renal cell or head and neck cancer.

A note on this clone: Antigen specificity is unknown.

The study's findings and limits: CD8+ T cells averaged more expanded clones than CD4+. Still undetermined is the antigen specificity of the expanded peripheral T cells.

Trimming at V came to 6 bases and at J to 2 bases, leaving 7 bases not matched to a gene. The CDR3 runs to 15 residues. Germline V CDR1 and CDR2: MNHEY, SVGAGI. Only in-frame clones appear in the TCRdb table, and some are missing; sequencing was by immunoSEQ multiplex PCR. Seen here are 95,000 to 150,000 clones, 80% to 90% observed once, and the top ten hold more than 0.45%. This TCR derives from an adult with an advanced solid tumor such as melanoma, head and neck, liver or kidney cancer. This chain uses TRBV6-5 with TRBJ2-4, with TRBD2 matching over 7 bases. The specimen was CD4+ or CD8+ T cells sorted from blood, collected in a trial of the OX40 agonist ivuxolimab. CDR3 nucleotides: TGTGCCAGCAGCTTGACTAGCTCCCCCAAAAACATTCAGTACTTC. Translated: CASSLTSSPKNIQYF.